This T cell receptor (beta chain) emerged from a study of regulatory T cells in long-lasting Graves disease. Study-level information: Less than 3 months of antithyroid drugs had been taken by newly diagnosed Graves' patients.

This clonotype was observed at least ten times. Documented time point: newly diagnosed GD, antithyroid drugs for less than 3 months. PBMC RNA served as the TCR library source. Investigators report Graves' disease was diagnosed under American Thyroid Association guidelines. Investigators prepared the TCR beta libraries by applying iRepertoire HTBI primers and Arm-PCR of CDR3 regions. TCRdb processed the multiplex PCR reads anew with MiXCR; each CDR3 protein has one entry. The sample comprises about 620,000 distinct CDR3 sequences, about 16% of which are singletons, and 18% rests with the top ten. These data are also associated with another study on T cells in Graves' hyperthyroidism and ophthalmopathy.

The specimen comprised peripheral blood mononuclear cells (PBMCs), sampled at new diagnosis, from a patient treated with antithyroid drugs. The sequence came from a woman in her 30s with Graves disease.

CDR3 sequence reads: CASSTPGPALGYF. CDR3 DNA sequence: TGTGCCAGCAGTACCCCTGGGCCAGCGTTGGGGTACTTC. The chain couples TRBV28 to TRBJ2-4, with no clear D. The ends were cut back, 5 bases at V and 15 bases at J, with 20 bases in the middle. CDR1 MDHEN and CDR2 SYDVKM come from the germline V gene. The CDR3 loop spans 13 amino acids.